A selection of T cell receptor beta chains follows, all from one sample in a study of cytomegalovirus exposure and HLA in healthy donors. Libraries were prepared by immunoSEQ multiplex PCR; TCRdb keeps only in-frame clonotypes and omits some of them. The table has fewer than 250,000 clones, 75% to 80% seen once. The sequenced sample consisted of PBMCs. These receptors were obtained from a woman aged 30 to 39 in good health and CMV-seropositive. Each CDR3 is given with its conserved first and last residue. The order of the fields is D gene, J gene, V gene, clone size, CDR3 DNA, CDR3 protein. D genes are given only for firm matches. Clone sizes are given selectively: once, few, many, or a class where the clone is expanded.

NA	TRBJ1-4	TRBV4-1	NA	TGCGCCAGCAGCCAAGTGGGCTCAACTAATGAAAAACTGTTTTTT	CASSQVGSTNEKLFF
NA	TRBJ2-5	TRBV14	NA	TGTGCCAGCAGCCAACTAGGAGGGGAGACCCAGTACTTC	CASSQLGGETQYF
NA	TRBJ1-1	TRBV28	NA	TGTGCGGGAGGGGGTAGAGCTGAAGCTTTCTTT	CAGGGRAEAFF
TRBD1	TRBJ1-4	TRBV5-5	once	TGTGCCAGCAGCTGGGATGGACAGGGAAAAGAAAAACTGTTTTTT	CASSWDGQGKEKLFF
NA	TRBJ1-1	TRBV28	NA	TGTGCCAGCAGTTCACCCCCAGGACGGGAGAACACTGAAGCTTTCTTT	CASSSPPGRENTEAFF
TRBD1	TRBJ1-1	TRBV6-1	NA	TGTGCCAGCAGGGAGACAGGGGCCTGGACTGAAGCTTTCTTT	CASRETGAWTEAFF
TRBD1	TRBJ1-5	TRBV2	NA	TGTGCCAGCAGTGGACAGGGGATCGGCAATCAGCCCCAGCATTTT	CASSGQGIGNQPQHF
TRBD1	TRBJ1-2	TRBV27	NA	TGTGCCAGCAAGCGAACAGGGGGTGGCTACACCTTC	CASKRTGGGYTF
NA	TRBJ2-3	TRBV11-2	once	TGTGCCAGCAGCTTAGGTTCCGCGGGGAGAGATACGCAGTATTTT	CASSLGSAGRDTQYF
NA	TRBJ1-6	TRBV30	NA	TGTGCCTGGAGTCGGGTCTCCTATAATTCACCCCTCCACTTT	CAWSRVSYNSPLHF
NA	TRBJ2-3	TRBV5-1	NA	TGCGCCAGCAGCTTGGAGGGTGGACAGTCAGTTCGAGATACGCAGTATTTT	CASSLEGGQSVRDTQYF
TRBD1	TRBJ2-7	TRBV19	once	TGTGCCAGTAGTCATCCGGGACAGGTAAACGAGCAGTACTTC	CASSHPGQVNEQYF
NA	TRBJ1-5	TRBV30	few	TGTGCCTGGAGTGTAAACGGCAGGGGCGTAAATCAGCCCCAGCATTTT	CAWSVNGRGVNQPQHF
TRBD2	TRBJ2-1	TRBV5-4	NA	TGTGCCAGCAGCATGAGCGGGGGGGGCAATGAGCAGTTCTTC	CASSMSGGGNEQFF
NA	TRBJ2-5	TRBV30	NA	TGTGCCTGGAGTCGCTCTGAGGGAAGTTTATTCGTCCAAGAGACCCAGTACTTC	CAWSRSEGSLFVQETQYF
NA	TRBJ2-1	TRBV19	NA	TGTGCCAGTAGTATTCCCCCTGCGGATGAGCAGTTCTTC	CASSIPPADEQFF
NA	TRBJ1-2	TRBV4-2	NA	TGTGCCAGCAGCCAAGATAATGAAGTGGCTGGCTACACCTTC	CASSQDNEVAGYTF
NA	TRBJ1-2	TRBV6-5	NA	TGTGCCAGCAGTTACTCAGGCAGGTTTGGCTACACCTTC	CASSYSGRFGYTF
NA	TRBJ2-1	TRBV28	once	TGTGCCAGCAGTCCCAAGGGACACTACAATGAGCAGTTCTTC	CASSPKGHYNEQFF
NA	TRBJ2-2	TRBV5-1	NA	TGCGCCAGCAGCTTGTGGGGCCCTTCGAACACCGGGGAGCTGTTTTTT	CASSLWGPSNTGELFF
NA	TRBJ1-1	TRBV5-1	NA	TGCGCCAGCAGCTTGGATGGGGCTCGGACTGAAGCTTTCTTT	CASSLDGARTEAFF
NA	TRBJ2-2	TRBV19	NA	TGTGCCAGTAGTATCACAAGCAGAGGGGGGGAGCTGTTTTTT	CASSITSRGGELFF
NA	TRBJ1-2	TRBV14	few	TGTGCCAGCAGCCGTAATCCCATACTTAACTATGGCTACACCTTC	CASSRNPILNYGYTF
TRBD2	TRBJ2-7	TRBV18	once	TGTGCCAGCTCACTAAGCGGGAGGGCCGACGAGCAGTACTTC	CASSLSGRADEQYF
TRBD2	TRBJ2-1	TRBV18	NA	TGTGCCAGCTCACCTCGAGGAGCGGGGGCCATGGGAAATGAGCAGTTCTTC	CASSPRGAGAMGNEQFF
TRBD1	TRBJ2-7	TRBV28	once	TGTGCCAGCAGTCCCCCGACAGGGTCCGTCTCCTACGAGCAGTACTTC	CASSPPTGSVSYEQYF
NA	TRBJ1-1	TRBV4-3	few	TGCGCCAGCAGCCAAGACCCGGGGATGAACACTGAAGCTTTCTTT	CASSQDPGMNTEAFF
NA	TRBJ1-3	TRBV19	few	TGTGCCAGTACTTCAGGGGTGTATGGAAACACCATATATTTT	CASTSGVYGNTIYF
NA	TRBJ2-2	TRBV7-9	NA	TGTGCCAGCAGCTTAGTACCAGCCCTAGTCGGTACCGGGGAGCTGTTTTTT	CASSLVPALVGTGELFF
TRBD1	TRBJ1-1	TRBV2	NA	TGTGCCAGCAGTAGGGACAGCAACACTGAAGCTTTCTTT	CASSRDSNTEAFF
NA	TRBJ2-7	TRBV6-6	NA	TGTGCCAGCCAAGGCAGGTGGGACGAGCAGTACTTC	CASQGRWDEQYF